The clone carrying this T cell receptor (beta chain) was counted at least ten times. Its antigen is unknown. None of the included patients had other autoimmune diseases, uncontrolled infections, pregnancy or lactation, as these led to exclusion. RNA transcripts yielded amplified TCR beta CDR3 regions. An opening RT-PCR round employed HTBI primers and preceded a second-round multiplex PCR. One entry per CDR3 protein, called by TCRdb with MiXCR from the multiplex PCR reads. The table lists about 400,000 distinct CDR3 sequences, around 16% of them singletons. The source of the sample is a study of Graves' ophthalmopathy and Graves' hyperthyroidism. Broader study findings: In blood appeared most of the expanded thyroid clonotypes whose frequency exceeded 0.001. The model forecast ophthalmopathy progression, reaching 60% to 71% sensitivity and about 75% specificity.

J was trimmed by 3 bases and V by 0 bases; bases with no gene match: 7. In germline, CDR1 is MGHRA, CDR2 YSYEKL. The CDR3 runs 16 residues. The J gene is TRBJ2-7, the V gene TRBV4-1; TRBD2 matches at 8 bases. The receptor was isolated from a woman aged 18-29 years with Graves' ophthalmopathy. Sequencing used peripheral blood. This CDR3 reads CASSQERKRERYEQYF. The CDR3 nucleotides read TGCGCCAGCAGCCAAGAAAGAAAGCGGGAGCGCTACGAGCAGTACTTC.